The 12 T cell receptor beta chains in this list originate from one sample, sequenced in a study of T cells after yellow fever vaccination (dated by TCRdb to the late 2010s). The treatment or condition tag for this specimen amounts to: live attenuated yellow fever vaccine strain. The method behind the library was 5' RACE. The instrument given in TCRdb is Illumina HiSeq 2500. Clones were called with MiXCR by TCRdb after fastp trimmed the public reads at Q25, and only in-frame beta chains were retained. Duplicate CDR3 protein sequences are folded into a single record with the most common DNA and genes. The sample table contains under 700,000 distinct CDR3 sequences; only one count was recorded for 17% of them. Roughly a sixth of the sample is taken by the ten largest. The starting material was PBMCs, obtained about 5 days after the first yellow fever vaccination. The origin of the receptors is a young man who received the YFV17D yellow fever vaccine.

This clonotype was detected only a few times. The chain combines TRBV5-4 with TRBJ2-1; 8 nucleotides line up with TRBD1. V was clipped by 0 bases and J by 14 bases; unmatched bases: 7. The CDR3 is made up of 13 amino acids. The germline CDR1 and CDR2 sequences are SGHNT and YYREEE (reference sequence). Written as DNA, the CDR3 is TGTGCCAGCAGCTTGGTGGGTTCACAGGGGGAGTTCTTC. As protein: CASSLVGSQGEFF.

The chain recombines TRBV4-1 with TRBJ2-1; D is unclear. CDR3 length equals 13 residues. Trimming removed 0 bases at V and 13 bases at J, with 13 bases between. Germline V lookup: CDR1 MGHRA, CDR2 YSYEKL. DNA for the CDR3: TGCGCCAGCAGCCAAGATCTAGGGTTCCAACAGTTCTTC. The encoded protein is CASSQDLGFQQFF.

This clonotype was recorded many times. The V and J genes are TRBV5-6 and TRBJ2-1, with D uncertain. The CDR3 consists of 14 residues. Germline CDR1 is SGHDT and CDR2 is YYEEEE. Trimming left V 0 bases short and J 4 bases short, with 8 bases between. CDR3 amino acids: CASSLGSDYNEQFF. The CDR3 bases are TGTGCCAGCAGCTTGGGTTCCGATTACAATGAGCAGTTCTTC.

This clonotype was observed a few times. The CDR3: CASSQDLIRTDHTEAFF. Written as DNA, the CDR3 is TGCGCCAGCAGCCAAGATTTAATCAGGACAGACCACACTGAAGCTTTCTTT. The V and J genes are TRBV4-3 and TRBJ1-1; a weak D match, TRBD1 (6 bases). Trimming shortened V by 0 bases and J by 3 bases, and 17 bases separated the two germline ends. In germline, CDR1 is LGHNA, CDR2 YSLEER. The CDR3 loop spans 17 amino acids.

The CDR3 DNA reads as TGTGCTAGTGGTTTGCCACTGGGAGGCAGGAACACCGGGGAGCTGTTTTTT. Translated: CASGLPLGGRNTGELFF. The chain has TRBV12-5 and TRBJ2-2, with D possibly being TRBD2 (6 bases). The germline V gene has CDR1 LGHNT and CDR2 FRNRAP. The CDR3 is 17 residues long. The V end lost 2 bases, the J end lost 1 base, and 14 bases lay between the germline ends.

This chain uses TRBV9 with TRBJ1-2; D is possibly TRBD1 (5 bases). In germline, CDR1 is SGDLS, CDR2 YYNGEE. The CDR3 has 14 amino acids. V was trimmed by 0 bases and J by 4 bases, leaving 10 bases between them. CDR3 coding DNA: TGTGCCAGCAGCGTAGAAAGGGACGGCTATGGCTACACCTTC. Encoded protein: CASSVERDGYGYTF.

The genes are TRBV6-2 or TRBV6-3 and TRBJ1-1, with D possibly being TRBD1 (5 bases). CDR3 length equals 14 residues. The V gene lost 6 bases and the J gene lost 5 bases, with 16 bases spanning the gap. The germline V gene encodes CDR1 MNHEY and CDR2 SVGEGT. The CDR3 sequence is CASSFNPHRTEAFF. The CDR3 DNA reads TGTGCCAGCAGCTTCAACCCCCACAGGACTGAAGCTTTCTTT.

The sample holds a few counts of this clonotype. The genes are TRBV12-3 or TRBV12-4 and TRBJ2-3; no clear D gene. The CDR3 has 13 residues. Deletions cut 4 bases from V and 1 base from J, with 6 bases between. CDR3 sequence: CASSSYRTDTQYF. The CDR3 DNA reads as TGTGCCAGCAGTTCCTACCGCACAGATACGCAGTATTTT.

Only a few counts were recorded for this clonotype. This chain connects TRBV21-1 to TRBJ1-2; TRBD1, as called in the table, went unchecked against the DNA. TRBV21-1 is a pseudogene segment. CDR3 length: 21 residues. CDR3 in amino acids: CASSKYLRGDHFKIANYGYTF. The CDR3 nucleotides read TGTGCCAGCAGCAAATACCTTAGGGGGGACCACTTTAAAATAGCTAACTATGGCTACACCTTC.

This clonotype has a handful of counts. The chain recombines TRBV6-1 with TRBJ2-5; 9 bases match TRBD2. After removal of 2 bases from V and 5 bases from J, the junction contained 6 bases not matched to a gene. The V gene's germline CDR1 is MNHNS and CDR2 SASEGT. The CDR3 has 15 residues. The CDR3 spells CASSERLAGQETQYF. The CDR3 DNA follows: TGTGCCAGCAGTGAACGTCTAGCGGGACAGGAGACCCAGTACTTC.

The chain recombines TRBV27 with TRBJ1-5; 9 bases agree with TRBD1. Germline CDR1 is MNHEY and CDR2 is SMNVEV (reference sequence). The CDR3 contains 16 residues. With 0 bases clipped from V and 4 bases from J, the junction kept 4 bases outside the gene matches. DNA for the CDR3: TGTGCCAGCAGTTTATCGCCGACAGGGGGGAATCAGCCCCAGCATTTT. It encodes CASSLSPTGGNQPQHF.

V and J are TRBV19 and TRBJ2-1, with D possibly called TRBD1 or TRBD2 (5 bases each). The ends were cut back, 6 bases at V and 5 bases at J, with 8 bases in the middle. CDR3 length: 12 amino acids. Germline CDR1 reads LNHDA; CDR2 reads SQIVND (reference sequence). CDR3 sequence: CASRGDNNEQFF. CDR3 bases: TGTGCCAGTAGGGGGGATAACAATGAGCAGTTCTTC.